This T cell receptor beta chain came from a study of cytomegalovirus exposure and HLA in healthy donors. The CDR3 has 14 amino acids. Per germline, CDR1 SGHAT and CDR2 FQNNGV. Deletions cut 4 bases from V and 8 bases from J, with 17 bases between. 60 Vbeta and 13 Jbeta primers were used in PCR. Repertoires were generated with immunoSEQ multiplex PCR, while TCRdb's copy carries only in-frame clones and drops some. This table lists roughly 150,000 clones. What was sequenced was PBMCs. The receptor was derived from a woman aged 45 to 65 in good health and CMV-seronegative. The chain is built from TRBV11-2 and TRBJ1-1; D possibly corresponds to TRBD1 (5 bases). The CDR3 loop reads CASSYKGTVGEAFF. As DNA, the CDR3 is TGTGCCAGCAGCTATAAAGGGACTGTGGGAGAAGCTTTCTTT.